This T cell receptor beta chain appears in the sequencing data of a study of cytomegalovirus exposure and HLA in healthy donors. Findings and caveats of the study: Another analysis was done later, and it associated 17,000 or so TCR beta sequences with HLA alleles at 0.05 false discovery rate. Later analysis identified several of the most significant clusters that appeared linked to common viral pathogens.

The CDR3 totals 12 residues. Trimming at V came to 4 bases and at J to 3 bases, leaving 0 bases not matched to a gene. Germline V gives CDR1 SNHLY, CDR2 FYNNEI. The count of this clone is one. Antigen unknown. PCR used 60 Vbeta primers and 13 Jbeta primers. Clones were sequenced by immunoSEQ multiplex PCR, and TCRdb holds only the in-frame ones, with some missing. Among around 170,000 clones listed, over 75% were seen once. Donors consisted of healthy bone marrow donors. The chain links TRBV2 to TRBJ2-7, with TRBD2 matching 7 bases. The source of this sequence is a man aged 45 to 65 in good health and CMV-seronegative. Sample: PBMCs. The CDR3 spells CASSGGGYEQYF. CDR3 nucleotides: TGTGCCAGCAGTGGGGGGGGCTACGAGCAGTACTTC.